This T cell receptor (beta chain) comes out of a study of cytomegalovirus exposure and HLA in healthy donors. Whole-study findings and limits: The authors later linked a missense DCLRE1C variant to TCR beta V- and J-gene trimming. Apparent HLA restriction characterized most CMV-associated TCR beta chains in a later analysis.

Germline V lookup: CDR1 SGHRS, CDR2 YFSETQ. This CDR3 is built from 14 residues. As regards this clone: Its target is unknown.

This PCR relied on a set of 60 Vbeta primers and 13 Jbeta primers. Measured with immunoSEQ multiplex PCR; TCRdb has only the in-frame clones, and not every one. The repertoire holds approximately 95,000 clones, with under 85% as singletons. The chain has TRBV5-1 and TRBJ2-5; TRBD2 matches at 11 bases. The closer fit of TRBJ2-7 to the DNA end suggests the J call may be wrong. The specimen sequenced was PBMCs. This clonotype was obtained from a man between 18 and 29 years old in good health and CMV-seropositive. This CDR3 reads CASSQTSGGFEQYF. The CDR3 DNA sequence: TGCGCCAGCAGCCAAACTAGCGGGGGTTTCGAGCAGTACTTC.